Below are 27 T cell receptor beta chains sequenced from a single sample in a study of cytomegalovirus exposure and HLA in healthy donors. Clones were read by immunoSEQ multiplex PCR, and TCRdb kept only the in-frame ones, dropping some. The data contain fewer than 95,000 clones, 94% of them seen just once; the ten biggest clones take up roughly 0.6%. Material for sequencing was PBMCs. Receptor source: a woman younger than 35 in good health and CMV-seronegative.

CDR3 residues: CASSHRSNPNSPLHF. CDR3 coding DNA: TGTGCCAGCAGCCACAGGTCAAACCCTAATTCACCCCTCCACTTT. The genes are TRBV7-9 and TRBJ1-6; D might be TRBD1 (5 bases). CDR1 is SEHNR and CDR2 is FQNEAQ in the germline V gene (reference sequence). The CDR3 is 15 residues long. The V end was cut by 5 bases, the J end by 6 bases, with 14 bases between.

The chain carries TRBV30 and TRBJ2-7; 7 nucleotides agree with TRBD1. Germline V gives CDR1 GTSNPN, CDR2 SVGIG (reference sequence). V gave up 6 bases and J gave up 4 bases; unmatched junction bases: 3. The CDR3 spans 11 residues. The DNA for the CDR3 is TGTGCCTGTATACAGGGGTACGAGCAGTACTTC. As protein: CACIQGYEQYF.

This rearrangement joins TRBV29-1 to TRBJ1-5, with TRBD1 matching 7 bases. Losses at the gene ends were 4 bases for V and 8 bases for J; bases not matched to a gene: 11. Germline CDR1 is SQVTM and CDR2 is ANQGSEA. The CDR3 consists of 14 residues. CDR3 sequence: CSVGLKGAGEPQHF. In nucleotides, the CDR3 is TGCAGCGTTGGTTTGAAGGGGGCCGGGGAGCCCCAGCATTTT.

The J gene is TRBJ2-7, the V gene TRBV18; 10 bases map to TRBD1. This CDR3 has 14 amino acids. From germline, CDR1 is KGHSH and CDR2 LQKENI. The ends lost 4 bases at V and 5 bases at J; junction bases unmatched: 5. This CDR3 reads CASSRRGTGDEQYF. The CDR3, as DNA: TGTGCCAGCTCACGACGTGGGACAGGGGACGAGCAGTACTTC.

The chain is built from TRBV4-3 and TRBJ2-5, with a weak D call TRBD2 (7 bases). The V end lost 3 bases, the J end lost 5 bases, and 19 bases lay between the germline ends. The germline V gene encodes CDR1 LGHNA and CDR2 YSLEER. The CDR3 is 16 residues long. CDR3 protein: CASSQDLGGAEETQYF. The CDR3 DNA follows: TGCGCCAGCAGCCAGGACCTTGGGGGGGCGGAGGAGACCCAGTACTTC.

V is TRBV6-5 and J is TRBJ1-1; D remains ambiguous. This CDR3 has 13 residues. The V and J ends lost 0 bases and 5 bases respectively, with 7 bases between them. Germline V gene lookup returns CDR1 MNHEY and CDR2 SVGAGI. CDR3 sequence: CASSYSRVTEAFF. The CDR3 nucleotides read TGTGCCAGCAGTTACTCGCGGGTAACTGAAGCTTTCTTT.

The chain's CDR3 is CASSERLRPVEGFCSPLHF. The CDR3 nucleotides read TGTGCCAGCAGTGAAAGGCTCAGGCCTGTTGAGGGTTTCTGCTCACCCCTCCACTTT. The chain has TRBV6-1 and TRBJ1-6, with no clear D. The V end lost 2 bases, the J end lost 10 bases, and 27 bases lay between the germline ends. Germline loops: CDR1 MNHNS, CDR2 SASEGT. This CDR3 is built from 19 residues.

The J gene is TRBJ1-6, the V gene TRBV6-1, with 9 bases lining up with TRBD1. Germline V gene lookup returns CDR1 MNHNS and CDR2 SASEGT. The V gene end was trimmed by 3 bases and the J gene end by 7 bases; junction bases not matched to a gene: 4. The CDR3 contains 15 residues. CDR3 sequence: CASSDMTGGNSPLHF. The CDR3 region has the DNA TGTGCCAGCAGTGACATGACAGGGGGGAATTCACCCCTCCACTTT.

The rearrangement uses TRBV9 and TRBJ1-1; TRBD1 is a possible D gene (6 bases). CDR1 SGDLS and CDR2 YYNGEE come from the germline V gene. The germline V and J ends were trimmed by 7 bases and 11 bases, with 15 bases remaining between them. This CDR3 has 11 amino acids. This CDR3 is CASRGAGDAFF. The CDR3 DNA is TGTGCCAGCCGAGGGGCAGGGGATGCTTTCTTT. Combining the CDR3 with reference TRBV9 and TRBJ1-1 gives the whole variable domain DSGVTQTPKHLITATGQRVTLRCSPRSGDLSVYWYQQSLDQGLQFLIQYYNGEERAKGNILERFSAQQFPDLHSELNLSSLELGDSALYFCASRGAGDAFFGQGTRLTVV.

This chain links TRBV5-1 with TRBJ1-2; D gene unclear. CDR3 size: 16 residues. Per the germline V gene, CDR1 is SGHRS and CDR2 is YFSETQ. V was pared by 4 bases and J by 3 bases, with 19 bases between. The CDR3 DNA reads as TGCGCCAGCAGCCCCGCCGGCGGATCAGATTACTATGGCTACACCTTC. Protein product: CASSPAGGSDYYGYTF.

The chain couples TRBV2 to TRBJ1-5; possibly TRBD1 for D (5 bases). Germline V CDR1 and CDR2: SNHLY, FYNNEI. CDR3 length equals 16 residues. Trimming left V 5 bases short and J 0 bases short, with 14 bases between. CDR3 DNA: TGTGCCAGCAGTTACGTTCAGGGTTATAGCAATCAGCCCCAGCATTTT. Translating it yields CASSYVQGYSNQPQHF.

This sequence joins TRBV27 and TRBJ2-7, with a possible D match to TRBD1 (8 bases). The germline V gene encodes CDR1 MNHEY and CDR2 SMNVEV (reference sequence). Trimming removed 8 bases at V and 2 bases at J, with 19 bases between. The CDR3 has 15 amino acids. The CDR3 sequence: CASSTRGDRPYEQYF. The CDR3 DNA reads TGTGCCAGCTCAACACGGGGGGACAGGCCCTACGAGCAGTACTTC.

This sequence joins TRBV7-3 and TRBJ2-5, with TRBD2 identical over 8 bases. The CDR3 loop spans 16 amino acids. Per germline, CDR1 SGHTA and CDR2 FQGTGA. Trimming cost V 0 bases and J 4 bases; bases outside gene matches: 7. In DNA, the CDR3 is TGTGCCAGCAGCTTAACGGGACTAGGTCTGTCAGAGACCCAGTACTTC. This encodes CASSLTGLGLSETQYF.

The chain is built from TRBV9 and TRBJ2-3, with D tentatively TRBD2 (5 bases). The CDR3 loop spans 16 amino acids. Deletions cut 4 bases from V and 6 bases from J, with 21 bases between. Germline-derived CDR1 and CDR2 are SGDLS and YYNGEE. CDR3 residues: CASSSTRGRRIDTQYF. In DNA, the CDR3 is TGTGCCAGCAGCTCCACCCGAGGTCGGAGGATCGATACGCAGTATTTT.

The CDR3 region is CASSFETYNEQFF. The CDR3 DNA follows: TGTGCCAGCAGCTTCGAGACCTACAATGAGCAGTTCTTC. This chain connects TRBV5-5 to TRBJ2-1; no clear D gene. Germline lookup yields CDR1 SGHKS and CDR2 YYEKEE (reference sequence). The CDR3 length is 13 residues. Trimming took off 2 bases at V and 2 bases at J, with 5 bases between the two ends. Looking up the rest from reference TRBV5-5 and TRBJ2-1 gives the full variable domain: DAGVTQSPTHLIKTRGQQVTLRCSPISGHKSVSWYQQVLGQGPQFIFQYYEKEERGRGNFPDRFSARQFPNYSSELNVNALLLGDSALYLCASSFETYNEQFFGPGTRLTVL.

The rearrangement links TRBV4-1 to TRBJ2-1; TRBD2 is a possible D gene (6 bases). Germline-derived CDR1 and CDR2 are MGHRA and YSYEKL. Deletions cut 0 bases from V and 10 bases from J, with 13 bases between. This CDR3 is 14 amino acids long. This chain's CDR3 is CASSQDRGAGEQFF. The CDR3 region has the DNA TGCGCCAGCAGCCAAGACCGCGGGGCCGGAGAGCAGTTCTTC.

The chain links TRBV10-3 to TRBJ2-7, with TRBD1 matching 8 bases. Germline-derived CDR1 and CDR2 are ENHRY and SYGVKD. Trimming at V came to 3 bases and at J to 4 bases, leaving 8 bases not matched to a gene. The CDR3 covers 15 residues. CDR3 bases: TGTGCCATCAGTGACCCGGACAGGGCGAATTACGAGCAGTACTTC. It is translated as CAISDPDRANYEQYF.

V usage is TRBV12-1 and J usage is TRBJ2-3; TRBD2, the table's D call, lacks a check against the DNA. TRBV12-1 represents a pseudogene. This CDR3 region has 16 residues. As DNA, the CDR3 is TGTGCCAGCAGCTTTATTTCGGGGGGGGACACAGATACGCAGTATTTT. This sequence encodes CASSFISGGDTDTQYF.

This rearrangement joins TRBV5-1 to TRBJ2-2, with D perhaps TRBD1 (6 bases). The CDR3 has 13 residues. From germline, CDR1 is SGHRS and CDR2 YFSETQ. V dropped 4 bases and J dropped 6 bases, with 10 bases sitting between them. The CDR3 spells CASSLQGSGELFF. CDR3 DNA: TGCGCCAGCAGCCTGCAGGGGTCCGGGGAGCTGTTTTTT.

The chain carries TRBV27 and TRBJ2-2, with TRBD1 identical over 9 bases. The CDR3 totals 16 residues. The germline V gene encodes CDR1 MNHEY and CDR2 SMNVEV (reference sequence). V shed 7 bases and J 0 bases; nucleotides not matched to a gene: 6. This chain's CDR3 is CASKDRGGTNTGELFF. CDR3 coding DNA: TGTGCCAGCAAGGACAGGGGAGGAACGAACACCGGGGAGCTGTTTTTT.

The chain combines TRBV5-6 with TRBJ1-1; D is ambiguous. Germline lookup yields CDR1 SGHDT and CDR2 YYEEEE. Between the trimmed V and J ends, which lost 0 bases and 4 bases, there was a span of 16 bases. The CDR3 spans 16 residues. The CDR3 DNA reads TGTGCCAGCAGCTTGGCCCTCAGGTCAGTCTCCACTGAAGCTTTCTTT. Translating gives CASSLALRSVSTEAFF.

The genes are TRBV18 and TRBJ1-4; D is unresolved. Deletions cut 2 bases from V and 0 bases from J, with 10 bases between. Germline V lookup: CDR1 KGHSH, CDR2 LQKENI. This CDR3 contains 16 residues. CDR3 loop: CASSPALVATNEKLFF. The CDR3 DNA sequence: TGTGCCAGCTCACCAGCCTTAGTTGCAACTAATGAAAAACTGTTTTTT.

The chain combines TRBV4-1 with TRBJ1-2, with 11 bases aligning to TRBD1. The V gene end was trimmed by 3 bases and the J gene end by 0 bases; junction bases not matched to a gene: 6. Per the germline V gene, CDR1 is MGHRA and CDR2 is YSYEKL. The length of the CDR3 is 17 residues. The CDR3 coding sequence is TGCGCCAGCAGCCAGGACAGGGGGCCGCATCCTAACTATGGCTACACCTTC. Translating gives CASSQDRGPHPNYGYTF.

This chain connects TRBV4-1 to TRBJ2-1, with a possible D match to TRBD2 (7 bases). The CDR3 consists of 17 residues. V shed 4 bases and J shed 5 bases, with 21 bases lying between them. The V gene's germline CDR1 is MGHRA and CDR2 YSYEKL. The CDR3 sequence: CASSLGWRGPLDNEQFF. CDR3 coding DNA: TGCGCCAGCAGCCTGGGTTGGCGGGGGCCATTGGACAATGAGCAGTTCTTC.

CDR3 protein: CASSRIRGQVAPILFF. The CDR3 DNA follows: TGTGCCAGTAGCAGAATTAGGGGCCAAGTAGCCCCCATTCTGTTTTTT. The chain joins TRBV19 to TRBJ1-4; tentative D call: TRBD1 (5 bases). Germline V gene data show CDR1 as LNHDA and CDR2 as SQIVND (reference sequence). V dropped 6 bases and J dropped 14 bases, with 28 bases sitting between them. The CDR3 runs 16 residues.

The V call is TRBV9, the J call TRBJ2-2; TRBD2 aligns across 9 bases. Germline trimming cut 0 bases from V and 5 bases from J; bases unmatched to any gene: 11. This CDR3 is 18 amino acids long. Germline V CDR1 and CDR2: SGDLS, YYNGEE. Here the CDR3 DNA reads TGTGCCAGCAGCGTAGAGGGCCTGGCGGGGGGGAGGACCGGGGAGCTGTTTTTT. The encoded protein is CASSVEGLAGGRTGELFF.

The V gene is TRBV6-6, the J gene TRBJ1-5, with D perhaps matching TRBD1 (5 bases). The V gene's germline CDR1 is MNHNY and CDR2 SVGAGI (reference sequence). The CDR3 is 16 residues long. V lost 0 bases and J 5 bases, leaving 14 bases between the germline ends. Here the CDR3 DNA reads TGTGCCAGCAGTTACTCGGTCGGGGGTTGGGATCAGCCCCAGCATTTT. It specifies CASSYSVGGWDQPQHF.